This T cell receptor (beta chain) was captured by sequencing in a study of preoperative IRX-2 immunotherapy in early breast cancer. CDR3 size: 14 residues. Germline V gives CDR1 LNHNV, CDR2 YYDKDF (reference sequence). Trimming took 4 bases from V and 10 from J; bases not matched to a gene: 10. Treatment here: preoperative locoregional IRX-2 cytokine immunotherapy. Preoperative locoregional IRX-2 cytokine immunotherapy was tested in the phase Ib source study. Produced via immunoSEQ multiplex PCR; TCRdb's table is partial and in-frame only. This sample carries more than 20,000 clones, approximately 78% of them seen once, and the ten largest clones take 1% to 1.5%.

The receptor comes from a human donor with breast cancer. Sequenced material: lymph node tissue, taken after IRX-2 immunotherapy. J is TRBJ1-1 and V is TRBV15; 9 bases fit TRBD1. In DNA form, the CDR3 reads TGTGCCACCAGCAACGGCGACAGGGGGTCCGTAGCTTTCTTT. Amino acid sequence: CATSNGDRGSVAFF.